This T cell receptor beta chain was profiled in a study of cytomegalovirus exposure and HLA in healthy donors. Across the study: Within the Caucasian-associated ancestry cluster were more than 75% of the 300 to 450 genotyped donors.

PCR primers comprised 60 Vbeta and 13 Jbeta primers. TCRdb's table, derived via immunoSEQ multiplex PCR, lists solely in-frame clones and lacks some. The sample carries approximately 200,000 clones, 79% recorded once. This clone has a single count. Its specificity is not known. Study-level findings and limits: Previous analysis showed most TCR beta V segments were productive about 87% or about 30% of the time. TCR beta chains numbering more than 150 were designated cytomegalovirus-associated.

V lost 0 bases to trimming and J lost 7 bases, with 15 bases between them. Germline V gene data show CDR1 as SEHNR and CDR2 as FQNEAQ (reference sequence). CDR3 size: 15 residues. Sequenced: PBMCs. V gene TRBV7-9 combines with J gene TRBJ1-2; D is perhaps TRBD1 (6 bases). This sequence was found in a girl aged 10 to 17 in good health and CMV-seropositive. The CDR3 spells CASSLAPDSLGGYTF. The CDR3 DNA is TGTGCCAGCAGCTTAGCCCCGGACAGCTTAGGTGGCTACACCTTC.